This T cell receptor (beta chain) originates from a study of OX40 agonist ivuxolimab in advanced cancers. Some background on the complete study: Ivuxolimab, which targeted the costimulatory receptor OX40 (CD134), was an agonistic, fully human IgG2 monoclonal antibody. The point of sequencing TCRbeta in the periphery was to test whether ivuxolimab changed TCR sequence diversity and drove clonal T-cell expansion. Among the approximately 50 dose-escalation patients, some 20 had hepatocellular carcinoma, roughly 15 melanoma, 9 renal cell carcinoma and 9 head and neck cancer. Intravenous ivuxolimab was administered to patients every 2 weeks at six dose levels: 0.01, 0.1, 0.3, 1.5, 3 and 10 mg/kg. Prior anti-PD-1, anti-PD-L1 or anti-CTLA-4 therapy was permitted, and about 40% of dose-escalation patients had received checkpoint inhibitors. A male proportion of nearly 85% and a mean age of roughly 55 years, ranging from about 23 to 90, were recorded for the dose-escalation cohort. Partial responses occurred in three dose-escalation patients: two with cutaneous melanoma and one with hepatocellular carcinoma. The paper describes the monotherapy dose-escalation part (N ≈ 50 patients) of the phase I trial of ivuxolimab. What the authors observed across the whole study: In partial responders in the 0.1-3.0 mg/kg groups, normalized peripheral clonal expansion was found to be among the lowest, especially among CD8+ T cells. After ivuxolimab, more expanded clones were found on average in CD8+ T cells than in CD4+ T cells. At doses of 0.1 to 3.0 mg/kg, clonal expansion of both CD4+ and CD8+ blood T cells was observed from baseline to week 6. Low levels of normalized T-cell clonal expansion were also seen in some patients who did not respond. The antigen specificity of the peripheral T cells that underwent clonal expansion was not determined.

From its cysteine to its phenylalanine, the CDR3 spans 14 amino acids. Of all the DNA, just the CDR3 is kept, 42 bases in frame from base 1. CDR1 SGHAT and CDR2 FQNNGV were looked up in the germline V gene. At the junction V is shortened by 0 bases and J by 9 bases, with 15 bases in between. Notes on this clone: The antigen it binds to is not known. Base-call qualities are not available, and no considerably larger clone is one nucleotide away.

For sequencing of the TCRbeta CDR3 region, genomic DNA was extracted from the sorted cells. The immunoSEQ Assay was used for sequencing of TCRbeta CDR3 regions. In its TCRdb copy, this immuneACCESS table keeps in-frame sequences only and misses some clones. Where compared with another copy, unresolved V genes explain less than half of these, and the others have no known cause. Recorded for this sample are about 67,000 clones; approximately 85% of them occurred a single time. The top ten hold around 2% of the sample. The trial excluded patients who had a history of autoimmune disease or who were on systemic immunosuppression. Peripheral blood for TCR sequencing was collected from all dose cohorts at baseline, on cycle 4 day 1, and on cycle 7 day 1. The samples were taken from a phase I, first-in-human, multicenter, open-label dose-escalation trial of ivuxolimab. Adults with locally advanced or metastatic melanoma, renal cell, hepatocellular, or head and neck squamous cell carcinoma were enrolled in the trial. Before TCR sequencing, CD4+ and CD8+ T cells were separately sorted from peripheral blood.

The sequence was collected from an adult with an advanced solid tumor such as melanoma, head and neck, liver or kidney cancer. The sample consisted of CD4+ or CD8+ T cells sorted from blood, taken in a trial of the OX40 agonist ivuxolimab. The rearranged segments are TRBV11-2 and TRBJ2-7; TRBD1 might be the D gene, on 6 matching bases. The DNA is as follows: TGTGCCAGCAGCTTAGATCTTGGGACACCGGGGCAGTACTTC. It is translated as CASSLDLGTPGQYF. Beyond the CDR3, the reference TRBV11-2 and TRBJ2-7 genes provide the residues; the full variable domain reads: EAGVAQSPRYKIIEKRQSVAFWCNPISGHATLYWYQQILGQGPKLLIQFQNNGVVDDSQLPKDRFSAERLKGVDSTLKIQPAKLEDSAVYLCASSLDLGTPGQYFGPGTRLTVT.